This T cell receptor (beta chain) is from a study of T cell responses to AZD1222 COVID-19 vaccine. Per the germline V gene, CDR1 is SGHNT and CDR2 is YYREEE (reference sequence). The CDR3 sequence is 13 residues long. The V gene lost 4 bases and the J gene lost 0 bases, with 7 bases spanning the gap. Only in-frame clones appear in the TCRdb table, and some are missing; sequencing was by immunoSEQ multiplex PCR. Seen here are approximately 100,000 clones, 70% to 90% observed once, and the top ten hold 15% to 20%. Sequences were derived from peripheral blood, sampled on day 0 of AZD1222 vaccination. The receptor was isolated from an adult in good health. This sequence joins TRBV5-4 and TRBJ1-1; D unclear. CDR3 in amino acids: CASSTTMNTEAFF. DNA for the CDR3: TGTGCCAGCAGCACTACTATGAACACTGAAGCTTTCTTT.